A single sample gave rise to the 16 T cell receptor beta chains below, sequenced in a study of T cell responses to AZD1222 COVID-19 vaccine (dated by TCRdb to the early 2020s). The intended sense of this specimen's time point label: about 28 days (+/-7) after the second vaccine dose. The library was obtained by the immunoSEQ multiplex PCR assay. This immuneACCESS table, as held by TCRdb, lists in-frame sequences with V and J called but not all clones. Of the missing ones, under half trace to an unresolved V gene in checked studies; the others have no known cause. Within this sample are about 150,000 clones, with just over 90% of them counted one time only. The biggest ten clones account for 1.9% of the sample. Material: peripheral blood, obtained 28 days after the second AZD1222 dose. The receptors here all came from an adult who received the AZD1222 COVID-19 vaccine.

The chain recombines TRBV19 with TRBJ1-2; tentative D call: TRBD1 (6 bases). V was cut by 1 base and J by 0 bases, with 18 bases left in between. Germline-derived CDR1 and CDR2 are LNHDA and SQIVND (reference sequence). The CDR3 sequence is 18 residues long. The CDR3 here is CASSIGTLGQRSNYGYTF. The CDR3 DNA reads TGTGCCAGTAGTATAGGGACCCTCGGACAGCGCTCTAACTATGGCTACACCTTC.

The gene calls are TRBV12-3 or TRBV12-4 and TRBJ1-2; tentative D call: TRBD1 (6 bases). CDR3 length: 13 residues. The germline V and J ends were trimmed by 8 bases and 1 base, with 11 bases remaining between them. CDR3 loop: CASLQGNNYGYTF. In nucleotides, the CDR3 is TGTGCCAGCTTACAGGGAAATAACTATGGCTACACCTTC.

The chain is built from TRBV5-8 and TRBJ1-6; no clear D. Germline CDR1 and CDR2: SGHTS and YDEGEE. V was clipped by 0 bases and J by 0 bases, with 7 bases between them. The CDR3 consists of 16 residues. Here the CDR3 reads CASSLVRSSYNSPLHF. CDR3 coding DNA: TGTGCCAGCAGCTTGGTCAGGAGCTCCTATAATTCACCCCTCCACTTT.

The rearrangement joins TRBV5-1 to TRBJ2-3; the match to TRBD2 covers 10 bases. Per germline, CDR1 SGHRS and CDR2 YFSETQ. The CDR3 spans 14 residues. With 4 bases clipped from V and 6 bases from J, the junction kept 5 bases outside the gene matches. The CDR3 coding sequence is TGCGCCAGCAGCCTAGCGGGAGTGCCGGATACGCAGTATTTT. This sequence encodes CASSLAGVPDTQYF.

The chain carries TRBV19 and TRBJ1-2; 8 bases are shared with TRBD1. The length of the CDR3 is 14 residues. Losses at the gene ends were 4 bases for V and 4 bases for J; bases not matched to a gene: 5. Germline assignment: CDR1 LNHDA and CDR2 SQIVND (reference sequence). CDR3 in DNA: TGTGCCAGTAGTAACCGGGACAGGATCTATGGCTACACCTTC. This codes for CASSNRDRIYGYTF.

J is TRBJ2-2 and V is TRBV6-1; tentative D call: TRBD2 (7 bases). Germline V gene lookup returns CDR1 MNHNS and CDR2 SASEGT. The CDR3 has 16 residues. The V gene lost 2 bases and the J gene lost 4 bases, with 14 bases spanning the gap. CDR3 protein: CASSEMAGAPTGELFF. CDR3 in DNA: TGTGCCAGCAGTGAAATGGCGGGGGCGCCCACCGGGGAGCTGTTTTTT.

The V and J genes are TRBV11-3 and TRBJ2-5; a possible D gene is TRBD2 (5 bases). Trimming shortened V by 5 bases and J by 3 bases, and 10 bases separated the two germline ends. Germline V gene sequence: CDR1 SGHNT, CDR2 YENEEA. The CDR3 totals 13 residues. The CDR3 DNA is TGTGCCAGCAGCCGGGAAAGAGAAGAGACCCAGTACTTC. Residues: CASSREREETQYF.

V gene TRBV19 combines with J gene TRBJ1-5; D unclear. The CDR3 is 13 amino acids. The V end lost 3 bases, the J end lost 6 bases, and 9 bases lay between the germline ends. Germline V gene sequence: CDR1 LNHDA, CDR2 SQIVND (reference sequence). The CDR3 spells CASSIFVGQPQHF. DNA for the CDR3: TGTGCCAGTAGTATTTTTGTGGGTCAGCCCCAGCATTTT. Full variable domain (remainder filled in from reference TRBV19 and TRBJ1-5): DGGITQSPKYLFRKEGQNVTLSCEQNLNHDAMYWYRQDPGQGLRLIYYSQIVNDFQKGDIAEGYSVSREKKESFPLTVTSAQKNPTAFYLCASSIFVGQPQHFGDGTRLSIL.

This clone was observed a few times. The chain uses TRBV19 and TRBJ2-3; a weak D match, TRBD2 (5 bases). This CDR3 contains 16 residues. V was shortened by 0 bases and J by 6 bases, with 16 bases between the two germline ends. Germline assignment: CDR1 LNHDA and CDR2 SQIVND (reference sequence). DNA for the CDR3: TGTGCCAGTAGTATAGAGGGAGCGAGGGCCGGGGATACGCAGTATTTT. Translation: CASSIEGARAGDTQYF. Full variable domain (remainder filled in from reference TRBV19 and TRBJ2-3): DGGITQSPKYLFRKEGQNVTLSCEQNLNHDAMYWYRQDPGQGLRLIYYSQIVNDFQKGDIAEGYSVSREKKESFPLTVTSAQKNPTAFYLCASSIEGARAGDTQYFGPGTRLTVL.

V usage is TRBV18 and J usage is TRBJ1-1, with 7 bases aligning to TRBD1. The trim removed 3 bases at V and 1 base at J, leaving 5 bases unmatched. The CDR3 sequence is 15 residues long. Germline V lookup: CDR1 KGHSH, CDR2 LQKENI. CDR3 DNA sequence: TGTGCCAGCTCACCGGCCGGGACAGCGAACACTGAAGCTTTCTTT. Translation: CASSPAGTANTEAFF. Full variable domain (remainder filled in from reference TRBV18 and TRBJ1-1): NAGVMQNPRHLVRRRGQEARLRCSPMKGHSHVYWYRQLPEEGLKFMVYLQKENIIDESGMPKERFSAEFPKEGPSILRIQQVVRGDSAAYFCASSPAGTANTEAFFGQGTRLTVV.

The genes are TRBV3-1 (or the pseudogene TRBV3-2) and TRBJ1-2; D unclear. This CDR3 contains 14 residues. Germline CDR1 and CDR2: LGHDT and YNNKEL (reference sequence). V was trimmed by 0 bases and J by 4 bases, leaving 9 bases between them. CDR3 protein: CASSQDTAGYGYTF. CDR3 bases: TGTGCCAGCAGCCAAGATACGGCAGGCTATGGCTACACCTTC.

The chain couples TRBV5-1 to TRBJ1-2, with D maybe TRBD1 (6 bases). The ends were cut back, 5 bases at V and 5 bases at J, with 13 bases in the middle. This CDR3 comprises 13 residues. Germline loops: CDR1 SGHRS, CDR2 YFSETQ. The CDR3 bases are TGCGCCAGCAGGGGTGACAGGTATTATGGCTACACCTTC. Its protein product is CASRGDRYYGYTF.

The V and J genes are TRBV5-4 and TRBJ2-2; D ambiguous. V lost 3 bases, J lost 8 bases, and 20 bases lay in between. The CDR3 totals 16 residues. Germline loops: CDR1 SGHNT, CDR2 YYREEE (reference sequence). The CDR3 loop reads CASSSLSAPTLGELFF. The CDR3, as DNA: TGTGCCAGCAGCTCTTTATCGGCCCCGACTCTGGGGGAGCTGTTTTTT.

This clone was picked up one time. In DNA form, the CDR3 reads TGTGCCAGCAGCCCTGCGTGGGGGGCGAACACCGGGGAGCTGTTTTTT. Its translation is CASSPAWGANTGELFF. The gene calls are TRBV7-3 and TRBJ2-2, with D perhaps TRBD2 (6 bases). V gave up 5 bases and J gave up 0 bases, with 13 bases separating them. This CDR3 spans 16 amino acids. The V gene's germline CDR1 is SGHTA and CDR2 FQGTGA.

The V call is TRBV10-3, the J call TRBJ1-2; 8 positions agree with TRBD1. This CDR3 is built from 16 residues. V was pared by 5 bases and J by 8 bases, with 16 bases of the junction left unmatched. Germline V gene data show CDR1 as ENHRY and CDR2 as SYGVKD. CDR3 in DNA: TGTGCCATCAGTCCTCAGGGGGCTCGATCCGCCTCCGGCTACACCTTC. Protein: CAISPQGARSASGYTF.

V gene TRBV6-5 combines with J gene TRBJ2-5, with D maybe TRBD2 (6 bases). The CDR3 is 13 amino acids. Trimming removed 6 bases at V and 3 bases at J, with 11 bases between. Germline assignment: CDR1 MNHEY and CDR2 SVGAGI. The CDR3 sequence: CASREGSEETQYF. The CDR3 DNA follows: TGTGCCAGCAGGGAGGGGTCGGAAGAGACCCAGTACTTC.